This TCR beta chain was observed in a study of blood T cell repertoires in COVID-19. V was trimmed by 4 bases and J by 5 bases, leaving 17 bases between them. The CDR3 runs to 15 residues. CDR1 is MNHEY, CDR2 SVGAGI, per germline. The data were produced by immunoSEQ multiplex PCR, yet TCRdb's version contains in-frame clones alone and is incomplete. The repertoire holds some 380,000 clones, with approximately 89% as singletons. The source material was PBMCs or T cells enriched from blood (not recorded which). The chain employs TRBV6-5 and TRBJ2-5; possibly TRBD2 for D (6 bases). The clonotype originates from a man in his thirties or forties who had recovered from COVID-19. CDR3 loop: CASSFPNAGIETQYF. The CDR3 DNA sequence: TGTGCCAGCAGTTTTCCGAACGCGGGAATTGAGACCCAGTACTTC.